This T cell receptor beta chain derives from a study of T-cell memory formation after mild COVID-19. This clonotype was detected only a few times. Antigen: not known. Study results and limitations: Contracting CD4+ clones were located mainly in CM and EM, and CD8+ clones in EMRA.

Looked up from germline, CDR1 is SQVTM and CDR2 is ANQGSEA. This CDR3 comprises 15 residues. The trim removed 4 bases at V and 5 bases at J, leaving 5 bases unmatched. Constant-segment primers served in 5'RACE that generated TCR alpha and TCR beta cDNA libraries bearing sample barcodes and UMIs. TCRdb fed the 5' RACE reads into MiXCR, producing one record per CDR3 protein. Of about 400,000 distinct CDR3 sequences in the sample, more than 15% were seen once. The chain links TRBV29-1 to TRBJ2-3, with TRBD2 matching over 14 bases. The origin of this receptor is a man aged 18 to 29 who had mild COVID-19 (a few samples of this study predate the infection). Cell type and time point are not known. Input material: PBMCs or a T cell subset sorted from them (not recorded which). CDR3 loop: CSVGAGTSGGDTQYF. The CDR3 bases are TGCAGCGTTGGAGCCGGGACTAGCGGGGGAGATACGCAGTATTTT.